What follows are 13 T cell receptor beta chains derived from one specimen sequenced in a study of early T cells in non-severe SARS-CoV-2 infection. MiXCR was run by TCRdb on the 5' RACE reads, yielding one entry per CDR3 protein. Of around 70,000 distinct CDR3 sequences listed, over 9% are singletons. The sequencing input was whole blood. Source of these receptors: an adult who was a healthcare worker with PCR-confirmed SARS-CoV-2 infection or an uninfected control (not recorded which).

This clonotype was counted at least ten times. This chain joins TRBV10-3 and TRBJ2-1; 10 bases agree with TRBD2. V was clipped by 3 bases and J by 3 bases; unmatched bases: 8. Germline V lookup: CDR1 ENHRY, CDR2 SYGVKD. CDR3 size: 17 residues. CDR3 loop: CAISDSSGRQNYNEQFF. CDR3 DNA sequence: TGTGCCATCAGTGATAGTAGCGGGAGGCAAAACTACAATGAGCAGTTCTTC.

This clonotype showed up many times. This sequence joins TRBV7-2 and TRBJ2-3; 12 bases align to TRBD2. The trim removed 7 bases at V and 0 bases at J, leaving 8 bases unmatched. This CDR3 spans 17 amino acids. The germline CDR1 and CDR2 sequences are SGHTA and FQGNSA. The CDR3 sequence: CASTRLAGAYSTDTQYF. In nucleotides, the CDR3 is TGTGCCAGCACACGACTAGCGGGAGCCTATAGCACAGATACGCAGTATTTT. The full variable domain, rest sourced from reference TRBV7-2 and TRBJ2-3, is GAGVSQSPSNKVTEKGKDVELRCDPISGHTALYWYRQSLGQGLEFLIYFQGNSAPDKSGLPSDRFSAERTGGSVSTLTIQRTQQEDSAVYLCASTRLAGAYSTDTQYFGPGTRLTVL.

In this sample, this clonotype turned up a few times. This chain links TRBV11-2 with TRBJ2-3, with 8 nucleotides matching TRBD1. There are 16 residues in the CDR3. V lost 3 bases and J lost 2; bases outside the gene matches: 7. Germline V gene data show CDR1 as SGHAT and CDR2 as FQNNGV. The CDR3 sequence is CASSFRQGWVTDTQYF. For the CDR3, the DNA is TGTGCCAGCAGCTTCCGACAGGGGTGGGTCACAGATACGCAGTATTTT.

This clonotype was observed at least ten times. The V call is TRBV4-2, the J call TRBJ2-3, with 14 positions matching TRBD2. The junction had 4 bases not matched to a gene; V was cut back by 1 base and J by 1 base. The V gene's germline CDR1 is LGHNA and CDR2 YNFKEQ. This CDR3 contains 18 residues. The CDR3 protein is CASSQGLAGGPGTDTQYF. The CDR3 region has the DNA TGTGCCAGCAGCCAAGGACTAGCGGGAGGGCCGGGCACAGATACGCAGTATTTT.

This clonotype came up many times. The chain combines TRBV20-1 with TRBJ1-1; 11 nucleotides align to TRBD1. V shed 6 bases and J 4 bases; nucleotides not matched to a gene: 1. Looked up from germline, CDR1 is DFQATT and CDR2 is SNEGSKA (reference sequence). CDR3 size: 12 residues. The CDR3 DNA reads TGCAGTGCCGGGACAGGGGGCACTGAAGCTTTCTTT. Its protein product is CSAGTGGTEAFF.

The table lists this clonotype with a few counts. The gene calls are TRBV30 and TRBJ2-3, with a tentative D call TRBD2 (5 bases). The CDR3 loop spans 11 amino acids. Germline V gene sequence: CDR1 GTSNPN, CDR2 SVGIG (reference sequence). The V and J ends lost 4 bases and 6 bases respectively, with 8 bases between them. In nucleotides, the CDR3 is TGTGCCTGGAACGGGATGGATACGCAGTATTTT. It yields the protein CAWNGMDTQYF. Full variable domain (remainder filled in from reference TRBV30 and TRBJ2-3): SQTIHQWPATLVQPVGSPLSLECTVEGTSNPNLYWYRQAAGRGLQLLFYSVGIGQISSEVPQNLSASRPQDRQFILSSKKLLLSDSGFYLCAWNGMDTQYFGPGTRLTVL.

This clonotype was seen many times. V and J are TRBV5-1 and TRBJ2-1; 10 bases are a match to TRBD1. The CDR3 consists of 16 residues. Germline CDR1 and CDR2: SGHRS and YFSETQ. V lost 0 bases to trimming and J lost 8 bases; unmatched junction nucleotides: 8. The CDR3 DNA follows: TGCGCCAGCAGCTTGGAGGGGACAGGGGCTATCGATGAGCAGTTCTTC. Translated: CASSLEGTGAIDEQFF. The full variable domain, completed using reference TRBV5-1 and TRBJ2-1, is KAGVTQTPRYLIKTRGQQVTLSCSPISGHRSVSWYQQTPGQGLQFLFEYFSETQRNKGNFPGRFSGRQFSNSRSEMNVSTLELGDSALYLCASSLEGTGAIDEQFFGPGTRLTVL.

This clonotype was observed a few times. The genes are TRBV29-1 and TRBJ2-7, with a tentative D call TRBD1 (6 bases). Trimming took off 4 bases at V and 6 bases at J, with 19 bases between the two ends. CDR3 length: 14 residues. CDR1 and CDR2 from the germline V gene are SQVTM and ANQGSEA. The CDR3 DNA follows: TGCAGCGTTGCGGGACAAACGAGGTACGGCGAGCAGTACTTC. This codes for CSVAGQTRYGEQYF.

The chain uses TRBV10-3 and TRBJ2-7; D is perhaps TRBD2 (6 bases). Germline loops: CDR1 ENHRY, CDR2 SYGVKD. V was clipped by 10 bases and J by 5 bases, with 18 bases between them. This CDR3 spans 13 amino acids. In DNA, the CDR3 is TGTGCCACCGGGGGTCTACCAGTGAACGAGCAGTACTTC. It encodes CATGGLPVNEQYF.

This clonotype was counted ten times or more. This chain connects TRBV2 to TRBJ2-5; 8 bases are a match to TRBD1. The germline gives CDR1 SNHLY, CDR2 FYNNEI. There are 14 residues in the CDR3. V lost 2 bases and J lost 3; bases outside the gene matches: 2. CDR3 nucleotides: TGTGCCAGCAGTGAACGGACAGGGAAAGAGACCCAGTACTTC. As protein: CASSERTGKETQYF.

This clonotype was recorded at least ten times. CDR3 bases: TGCGCCAGCAGCCAAGATCCCTCGACGGATACGCAGTATTTT. Residues: CASSQDPSTDTQYF. The chain combines TRBV4-1 with TRBJ2-3; D unclear. CDR3 length: 14 residues. With 0 bases removed from V and 6 bases from J, the gap between germline ends came to 10 bases. Germline V gene lookup returns CDR1 MGHRA and CDR2 YSYEKL.

CDR3 nucleotides: TGCAGCGTTTGGGGACTAGCGGAAATCCATGAGCAGTTCTTC. It translates to CSVWGLAEIHEQFF. The gene calls are TRBV29-1 and TRBJ2-1, with 11 bases fitting TRBD2. V lost 5 bases and J lost 8; bases outside the gene matches: 8. The V gene's germline CDR1 is SQVTM and CDR2 ANQGSEA. The CDR3 is 14 amino acids.

This clonotype was detected ten times or more. J is TRBJ2-7 and V is TRBV5-1, with a possible D match to TRBD1 (6 bases). Germline V gene sequence: CDR1 SGHRS, CDR2 YFSETQ. The CDR3 runs 13 residues. Trimming shortened V by 4 bases and J by 6 bases, and 14 bases separated the two germline ends. In DNA, the CDR3 is TGCGCCAGCAGCGACGTCCTAGGGGGCGAGCAGTACTTC. Its translation: CASSDVLGGEQYF. Supplemented by reference TRBV5-1 and TRBJ2-7, the full variable domain reads KAGVTQTPRYLIKTRGQQVTLSCSPISGHRSVSWYQQTPGQGLQFLFEYFSETQRNKGNFPGRFSGRQFSNSRSEMNVSTLELGDSALYLCASSDVLGGEQYFGPGTRLTVT.